These 29 T cell receptor beta chains were all obtained from the same sample, sequenced in a study of blood T cell repertoires in COVID-19. Measured with immunoSEQ multiplex PCR; TCRdb has only the in-frame clones, and not every one. The profile covers 150,000 or so clones, with approximately 92% appearing a single time and about 5% taken by the ten largest. What was sequenced was peripheral blood. The receptors here all came from a woman between 50 and 59 years old with acute or convalescent COVID-19.

The J gene is TRBJ2-3, the V gene TRBV9; the D gene is possibly TRBD2 (5 bases). This CDR3 is built from 13 residues. Germline lookup yields CDR1 SGDLS and CDR2 YYNGEE. Between the trimmed V and J ends, which lost 5 bases and 2 bases, there was a span of 9 bases. The CDR3 DNA reads as TGTGCCAGCAGACCGGGAACCACAGATACGCAGTATTTT. It yields the protein CASRPGTTDTQYF. Full variable domain (outside the CDR3, taken from reference TRBV9 and TRBJ2-3): DSGVTQTPKHLITATGQRVTLRCSPRSGDLSVYWYQQSLDQGLQFLIQYYNGEERAKGNILERFSAQQFPDLHSELNLSSLELGDSALYFCASRPGTTDTQYFGPGTRLTVL.

Concerning this clone: The same CDR3 also results from other DNA sequences found in this sample. The V gene is TRBV2, the J gene TRBJ2-1, with 7 bases aligning to TRBD2. Germline V CDR1 and CDR2: SNHLY, FYNNEI. The CDR3 has 15 amino acids. The ends lost 4 bases at V and 2 bases at J; junction bases unmatched: 5. CDR3 protein: CASSASGGPYNEQFF. The CDR3 nucleotides read TGTGCCAGCAGTGCGTCGGGAGGACCCTACAATGAGCAGTTCTTC.

The chain carries TRBV2 and TRBJ2-7, with TRBD2 matching 10 bases. V was clipped by 7 bases and J by 2 bases; unmatched bases: 5. CDR3 length: 14 residues. Germline loops: CDR1 SNHLY, CDR2 FYNNEI. The chain's CDR3 is CASTGLAETYEQYF. In DNA form, the CDR3 reads TGTGCCAGCACAGGACTAGCGGAGACCTACGAGCAGTACTTC.

CDR3 residues: CASSSRAGEGYEQYF. CDR3 DNA sequence: TGTGCCAGCAGCTCAAGGGCGGGAGAGGGCTACGAGCAGTACTTC. This chain joins TRBV7-2 and TRBJ2-7; 7 nucleotides match TRBD2. Germline loops: CDR1 SGHTA, CDR2 FQGNSA. V lost 4 bases, J lost 3 bases, and 9 bases stayed unmatched. The CDR3 consists of 15 residues.

CDR3 protein: CASRRLRNEQFF. CDR3 coding DNA: TGTGCCAGTCGGAGACTCCGCAATGAGCAGTTCTTC. The chain carries TRBV2 and TRBJ2-1, with unresolved D. V dropped 9 bases and J dropped 6 bases, with 12 bases sitting between them. Germline V gene lookup returns CDR1 SNHLY and CDR2 FYNNEI. The CDR3 totals 12 residues.

This chain joins TRBV4-3 and TRBJ1-2; tentatively, D is TRBD1 (5 bases). With 0 bases removed from V and 3 bases from J, the gap between germline ends came to 14 bases. CDR3 length: 16 amino acids. Germline assignment: CDR1 LGHNA and CDR2 YSLEER. The CDR3 spells CASSQDQGPGDYGYTF. The CDR3 DNA is TGCGCCAGCAGCCAAGATCAGGGTCCGGGGGACTATGGCTACACCTTC.

This chain uses TRBV5-1 with TRBJ1-2; 10 bases map to TRBD1. V dropped 4 bases and J dropped 3; count of bases not matched to a gene: 0. In germline, CDR1 is SGHRS, CDR2 YFSETQ. This CDR3 comprises 13 residues. The CDR3: CASSGTGDYGYTF. DNA for the CDR3: TGCGCCAGCAGCGGGACAGGGGACTATGGCTACACCTTC.

The chain couples TRBV19 to TRBJ1-6; possible D gene TRBD1, 6 bases. V lost 5 bases and J lost 11, with 10 bases in between. Germline V lookup: CDR1 LNHDA, CDR2 SQIVND (reference sequence). This CDR3 contains 12 residues. CDR3 DNA sequence: TGTGCCAGTAGTTCCAGGGGAACACCCCTCCACTTT. Translating gives CASSSRGTPLHF.

The chain carries TRBV6-1 and TRBJ1-2; weak D call: TRBD1 (6 bases). The V and J ends lost 4 bases and 2 bases respectively, with 17 bases between them. The CDR3 extends over 16 amino acids. Germline CDR1 reads MNHNS; CDR2 reads SASEGT. Here the CDR3 DNA reads TGTGCCAGCAGTGGATCCGCACAGGGTCGGAACTATGGCTACACCTTC. It codes for CASSGSAQGRNYGYTF.

This chain uses TRBV20-1 with TRBJ2-1, with TRBD2 identical over 10 bases. The V gene end was trimmed by 3 bases and the J gene end by 0 bases; junction bases not matched to a gene: 5. This CDR3 is built from 16 residues. Germline CDR1 is DFQATT and CDR2 is SNEGSKA (reference sequence). The CDR3 DNA follows: TGCAGTGCTAGTGCTAGCGGGGGCCTCTCCTACAATGAGCAGTTCTTC. This sequence encodes CSASASGGLSYNEQFF.

The chain combines TRBV24-1 with TRBJ2-1; tentatively, D is TRBD1 (6 bases). Germline V gene data show CDR1 as KGHDR and CDR2 as SFDVKD. CDR3 length: 15 residues. The V end was cut by 1 base, the J end by 5 bases, with 11 bases between. This CDR3 reads CATSDFHRADNEQFF. For the CDR3, the DNA is TGTGCCACCAGTGATTTCCACAGGGCTGACAATGAGCAGTTCTTC.

The V and J genes are TRBV2 and TRBJ2-3; D might be TRBD1 (7 bases). CDR3 length equals 16 residues. CDR1 is SNHLY and CDR2 is FYNNEI in the germline V gene. V was cut by 1 base and J by 2 bases, with 13 bases left in between. As DNA, the CDR3 is TGTGCCAGCAGTGAAGGGGCGGGACAGAACACAGATACGCAGTATTTT. It is translated as CASSEGAGQNTDTQYF.

About this clone itself: At the DNA level, this CDR3 is encoded by other sequences in the same sample as well. V is TRBV28 and J is TRBJ2-7; 10 bases agree with TRBD1. V lost 4 bases, J lost 4 bases, and 4 bases stayed unmatched. Germline lookup yields CDR1 MDHEN and CDR2 SYDVKM. The CDR3 runs to 14 residues. CDR3 in amino acids: CASSSGTGVYEQYF. In DNA, the CDR3 is TGTGCCAGCAGTTCCGGGACAGGGGTATACGAGCAGTACTTC.

The chain links TRBV28 to TRBJ1-1; TRBD1 is a possible D gene (5 bases). This CDR3 has 14 amino acids. The germline V gene has CDR1 MDHEN and CDR2 SYDVKM. The germline V and J ends were trimmed by 3 bases and 4 bases, with 12 bases remaining between them. The DNA of the CDR3 is TGTGCCAGCAGTTTTCCCGGGGGGGGCACTGAAGCTTTCTTT. This gives the protein CASSFPGGGTEAFF.

CDR3 loop: CASSLNGLEQSNEKLFF. The CDR3 coding sequence is TGTGCCAGCAGCTTAAACGGCTTGGAGCAGTCTAATGAAAAACTGTTTTTT. This sequence joins TRBV7-9 and TRBJ1-4, with D unclear. The CDR3 contains 17 residues. From germline, CDR1 is SEHNR and CDR2 FQNEAQ (reference sequence). V was cut by 2 bases and J by 3 bases, with 16 bases left in between.

A single count supports this clone. The J gene is TRBJ2-3, the V gene TRBV28; 7 nucleotides line up with TRBD2. Germline CDR1 reads MDHEN; CDR2 reads SYDVKM. Losses at the gene ends were 6 bases for V and 0 bases for J; bases not matched to a gene: 3. This CDR3 has 14 amino acids. The CDR3, as DNA: TGTGCCAGCAGAGGCGGGGGTAGCACAGATACGCAGTATTTT. It is translated as CASRGGGSTDTQYF. The full variable domain, in which reference TRBV28 and TRBJ2-3 provide the parts outside the CDR3, is DVKVTQSSRYLVKRTGEKVFLECVQDMDHENMFWYRQDPGLGLRLIYFSYDVKMKEKGDIPEGYSVSREKKERFSLILESASTNQTSMYLCASRGGGSTDTQYFGPGTRLTVL.

In this sample, this clone turned up once. The CDR3 nucleotides read TGTGCCACCAGAGCCCAGGGACAGGGAGTTGAAAAACTGTTTTTT. Amino acid sequence: CATRAQGQGVEKLFF. The rearrangement joins TRBV15 to TRBJ1-4, with 9 bases identical to TRBD1. The CDR3 consists of 15 residues. Germline trimming cut 6 bases from V and 7 bases from J; bases unmatched to any gene: 9. CDR1 and CDR2 (germline): LNHNV, YYDKDF (reference sequence).

This clone has just one count. The V call is TRBV2, the J call TRBJ1-4, with 8 bases fitting TRBD1. With 7 bases clipped from V and 6 bases from J, the junction kept 7 bases outside the gene matches. CDR1 is SNHLY, CDR2 FYNNEI, per germline. CDR3 length: 14 residues. The CDR3 DNA sequence: TGTGCCAGCAATTCGGACAGGGCGTATGAAAAACTGTTTTTT. This codes for CASNSDRAYEKLFF.

The chain carries TRBV10-3 and TRBJ2-5; 9 bases fit TRBD2. The germline V gene encodes CDR1 ENHRY and CDR2 SYGVKD. V lost 8 bases, J lost 5 bases, and 18 bases stayed unmatched. The CDR3 has 17 amino acids. CDR3 amino acids: CAIAGPTGSGRLETQYF. CDR3 nucleotides: TGTGCCATCGCAGGACCTACGGGTAGCGGGAGATTGGAGACCCAGTACTTC.

CDR3 protein: CASSLDGRKAFF. CDR3 in DNA: TGTGCCAGCAGCTTGGACGGCAGGAAAGCTTTCTTT. The V call is TRBV5-4, the J call TRBJ1-1, with D unclear. V shed 0 bases and J shed 9 bases, with 9 bases lying between them. Germline V gives CDR1 SGHNT, CDR2 YYREEE (reference sequence). There are 12 residues in the CDR3.

V usage is TRBV24-1 and J usage is TRBJ2-1, with D perhaps matching TRBD2 (5 bases). The CDR3 extends over 13 amino acids. CDR1 is KGHDR, CDR2 SFDVKD, per germline. Trimming removed 4 bases from V and 8 bases from J, with 11 bases in between. Here the CDR3 reads CATSDPLSDEQFF. In DNA, the CDR3 is TGTGCCACCAGTGACCCCCTTAGCGATGAGCAGTTCTTC.

The V and J genes are TRBV28 and TRBJ1-3, with unresolved D. Trimming cost V 4 bases and J 0 bases, with 10 bases left between them. There are 15 residues in the CDR3. CDR1 and CDR2 from the germline V gene are MDHEN and SYDVKM. In DNA form, the CDR3 reads TGTGCCAGCAGTTCGACTCCTATCTCTGGAAACACCATATATTTT. Residues: CASSSTPISGNTIYF. Together with reference TRBV28 and TRBJ1-3, the CDR3 gives the full variable domain: DVKVTQSSRYLVKRTGEKVFLECVQDMDHENMFWYRQDPGLGLRLIYFSYDVKMKEKGDIPEGYSVSREKKERFSLILESASTNQTSMYLCASSSTPISGNTIYFGEGSWLTVV.

The chain employs TRBV21-1 and TRBJ1-2; the D segment call TRBD1 is taken from the table without a DNA check. TRBV21-1 is annotated as a pseudogene. This CDR3 has 15 amino acids. DNA of the CDR3: TGTGCCAGCTTACCGGGACAGCCTTTTAACTATGGCTACACCTTC. This encodes CASLPGQPFNYGYTF.

The J gene is TRBJ2-1, the V gene TRBV9, with 13 bases matching TRBD2. CDR3 length equals 16 residues. Germline loops: CDR1 SGDLS, CDR2 YYNGEE. V gave up 2 bases and J gave up 12 bases; unmatched junction bases: 11. CDR3 in amino acids: CASSVGGLAGRLGQFF. The CDR3 bases are TGTGCCAGCAGCGTGGGGGGACTAGCGGGAAGGTTAGGGCAGTTCTTC.

This chain uses TRBV28 with TRBJ1-2; tentatively, D is TRBD1 (5 bases). The CDR3 has 17 amino acids. V was pared by 7 bases and J by 5 bases, with 26 bases between. Germline CDR1 reads MDHEN; CDR2 reads SYDVKM. The DNA for the CDR3 is TGTGCCAGCACCGAATGGGGGGTCAGGTTGGGGCGGTATGGCTACACCTTC. It encodes CASTEWGVRLGRYGYTF.

This chain connects TRBV24-1 to TRBJ2-6; 7 positions agree with TRBD1. The J segment lost 2 bases and the V segment lost 4 bases, leaving 4 bases of the junction unmatched. CDR1 and CDR2 (germline): KGHDR, SFDVKD. The CDR3 is made up of 16 amino acids. The CDR3 here is CATSEPDRTGANVLTF. The DNA for the CDR3 is TGTGCCACCAGTGAACCGGACAGGACTGGGGCCAACGTCCTGACTTTC.

V and J are TRBV6-5 and TRBJ2-7, with a tentative D call TRBD2 (5 bases). CDR1 and CDR2 from the germline V gene are MNHEY and SVGAGI. CDR3 length: 16 amino acids. Trimming left V 0 bases short and J 2 bases short, with 14 bases between. The CDR3 here is CASSYSGETYPYEQYF. The CDR3 DNA reads TGTGCCAGCAGTTACTCCGGGGAGACTTACCCCTACGAGCAGTACTTC.

The V and J genes are TRBV7-3 and TRBJ1-6; 9 nucleotides line up with TRBD1. With 5 bases clipped from V and 6 bases from J, the junction kept 2 bases outside the gene matches. CDR1 and CDR2 (germline): SGHTA, FQGTGA. The CDR3 extends over 14 amino acids. CDR3 in amino acids: CASSRGQGNSPLHF. In DNA, the CDR3 is TGTGCCAGCAGCCGGGGACAGGGTAATTCACCCCTCCACTTT.

The chain has TRBV5-1 and TRBJ2-7; D not certain. Trimming shortened V by 2 bases and J by 1 base, and 13 bases separated the two germline ends. Germline values: CDR1 SGHRS, CDR2 YFSETQ. The CDR3 is 15 residues long. For the CDR3, the DNA is TGCGCCAGCAGCTTACAGCAGGAAGTGTCCTACGAGCAGTACTTC. Protein sequence: CASSLQQEVSYEQYF.